Each of the 25 T cell receptor beta chains below was sequenced from the same sample in a study of shared clonotypes between healthy human individuals. Only in-frame clones appear in the TCRdb table, and some are missing; sequencing was by immunoSEQ multiplex PCR. The table has some 2,000,000 clones, roughly 95% seen once; the top ten hold about 1.1%. Naive CD8 populations comprised CD45RO-negative cells positively selected for CCR7, excluding terminally differentiated effector memory CD45RA+ cells. The sequenced material came from naive CD8+ T cells sorted from blood. These receptor sequences come from a man aged 18 to 29 in good health.

Concerning this clone itself: The identical CDR3 is also encoded by other nucleotide sequences in the sample. This chain connects TRBV2 to TRBJ2-1; D not certain. V was clipped by 4 bases and J by 0 bases, with 7 bases between them. Per the germline V gene, CDR1 is SNHLY and CDR2 is FYNNEI. The CDR3 totals 14 residues. In DNA form, the CDR3 reads TGTGCCAGCAGTGGTGAAAGCTCCTACAATGAGCAGTTCTTC. This codes for CASSGESSYNEQFF.

The chain links TRBV5-8 to TRBJ2-1; D ambiguous. The CDR3 extends over 12 amino acids. Per germline, CDR1 SGHTS and CDR2 YDEGEE. The ends were cut back, 3 bases at V and 7 bases at J, with 8 bases in the middle. The CDR3 loop is CASSSRRNEQFF. The CDR3 DNA reads as TGTGCCAGCAGCTCTAGGCGGAATGAGCAGTTCTTC.

The gene calls are TRBV11-3 and TRBJ2-5; D ambiguous. The V end was cut by 5 bases, the J end by 2 bases, with 15 bases between. The germline V gene has CDR1 SGHNT and CDR2 YENEEA. The CDR3 has 15 amino acids. The CDR3: CASSPNGLGQETQYF. For the CDR3, the DNA is TGTGCCAGCAGCCCCAATGGTCTGGGGCAAGAGACCCAGTACTTC.

The chain employs TRBV7-2 and TRBJ1-5; no definite D call. The ends were cut back, 1 base at V and 0 bases at J, with 10 bases in the middle. Germline V gene lookup returns CDR1 SGHTA and CDR2 FQGNSA. This CDR3 comprises 16 residues. Here the CDR3 DNA reads TGTGCCAGCAGCTTAGATTCGGATCTTAGCAATCAGCCCCAGCATTTT. It yields the protein CASSLDSDLSNQPQHF.

The rearrangement uses TRBV11-2 and TRBJ2-1; D is perhaps TRBD2 (5 bases). The V gene lost 1 base and the J gene lost 9 bases, with 13 bases spanning the gap. From germline, CDR1 is SGHAT and CDR2 FQNNGV. The CDR3 spans 14 residues. The CDR3 loop is CASSLVLNEGEQFF. The CDR3 region has the DNA TGTGCCAGCAGCTTAGTTCTCAACGAGGGTGAGCAGTTCTTC.

The table lists this clone with a count of one. V is TRBV11-1 and J is TRBJ2-7; 7 bases map to TRBD1. With 2 bases clipped from V and 3 bases from J, the junction kept 10 bases outside the gene matches. This CDR3 region has 16 residues. CDR1 is SGHAT and CDR2 is FQDESV in the germline V gene (reference sequence). The CDR3 spells CASSLSAGTDYYEQYF. Here the CDR3 DNA reads TGTGCCAGCAGCTTAAGCGCCGGGACAGATTACTACGAGCAGTACTTC.

The genes are TRBV2 and TRBJ2-5; 11 bases fit TRBD1. The CDR3 has 14 residues. Germline V gene sequence: CDR1 SNHLY, CDR2 FYNNEI. Trimming took 7 bases from V and 5 from J; bases not matched to a gene: 6. CDR3 sequence (DNA): TGTGCCAGCATGGAGGACAGGGGGCGCGAGACCCAGTACTTC. The encoded protein is CASMEDRGRETQYF.

In DNA form, the CDR3 reads TGTGCCAGTGGGCAGGGTTTCTTCTACGAGCAGTACTTC. Protein: CASGQGFFYEQYF. This sequence joins TRBV27 and TRBJ2-7, with TRBD1 as a possible D gene (5 bases). The V end was cut by 9 bases, the J end by 3 bases, with 15 bases between. The germline V gene encodes CDR1 MNHEY and CDR2 SMNVEV (reference sequence). The CDR3 is 13 residues long.

J is TRBJ2-2 and V is TRBV9; the D call may be TRBD1 or TRBD2 (6 bases each). Per the germline V gene, CDR1 is SGDLS and CDR2 is YYNGEE. Trimming stripped 4 bases from V and 4 bases from J, with 17 bases between. The CDR3 runs to 16 residues. DNA for the CDR3: TGTGCCAGCAGCCCATGGCCCGGGGGCAGCACCGGGGAGCTGTTTTTT. This codes for CASSPWPGGSTGELFF.

V gene TRBV28 combines with J gene TRBJ2-5, with TRBD1 matching 9 bases. CDR3 size: 17 residues. Trimming took 8 bases from V and 2 from J; bases not matched to a gene: 15. Germline V gives CDR1 MDHEN, CDR2 SYDVKM. The CDR3 spells CASSSNRGRELQETQYF. The CDR3 DNA follows: TGTGCCAGCTCGTCGAACAGGGGGCGAGAGTTACAAGAGACCCAGTACTTC. The full variable domain, in which reference TRBV28 and TRBJ2-5 provide the parts outside the CDR3, is DVKVTQSSRYLVKRTGEKVFLECVQDMDHENMFWYRQDPGLGLRLIYFSYDVKMKEKGDIPEGYSVSREKKERFSLILESASTNQTSMYLCASSSNRGRELQETQYFGPGTRLLVL.

The chain employs TRBV28 and TRBJ1-2; maybe TRBD1 (6 bases). V was trimmed by 3 bases and J by 2 bases, leaving 13 bases between them. Germline CDR1 and CDR2: MDHEN and SYDVKM. The CDR3 extends over 15 amino acids. The CDR3 here is CASSFSVRGNYGYTF. In DNA form, the CDR3 reads TGTGCCAGCAGTTTTTCAGTGAGGGGGAACTATGGCTACACCTTC.

The rearrangement uses TRBV2 and TRBJ2-7; TRBD2 aligns across 8 bases. V shed 2 bases, J shed 3 bases, and the junction held 9 bases outside the gene matches. The CDR3 is 16 residues long. Germline loops: CDR1 SNHLY, CDR2 FYNNEI. The CDR3 nucleotides are TGTGCCAGCAGTGAATTGGCGGGGGGCGAGAGCTACGAGCAGTACTTC. Protein: CASSELAGGESYEQYF.

V and J are TRBV28 and TRBJ2-2; D is ambiguous. The CDR3 consists of 13 residues. V was pared by 3 bases and J by 5 bases, with 7 bases between. Germline CDR1 and CDR2: MDHEN and SYDVKM. The chain's CDR3 is CASSFSTTGELFF. The CDR3 region has the DNA TGTGCCAGCAGTTTCTCGACGACCGGGGAGCTGTTTTTT. Drawing the rest from reference TRBV28 and TRBJ2-2, the complete variable domain is DVKVTQSSRYLVKRTGEKVFLECVQDMDHENMFWYRQDPGLGLRLIYFSYDVKMKEKGDIPEGYSVSREKKERFSLILESASTNQTSMYLCASSFSTTGELFFGEGSRLTVL.

Note on this clone: One junction end disagrees with the germline gene, perhaps due to a read error. The rearrangement links TRBV6-5 to TRBJ2-5; a weak D match, TRBD2 (5 bases). The CDR3 consists of 16 residues. Germline CDR1 MNHEY, CDR2 SVGAGI. The CDR3 is CASTYGPREGQETQYF. As DNA, the CDR3 is TGTGCCAGCACTTACGGGCCCCGCGAGGGCCAAGAGACCCAGTACTTC.

V is TRBV27 and J is TRBJ2-7; unclear D gene. Between the trimmed V and J ends, which lost 9 bases and 1 base, there was a span of 13 bases. Germline values: CDR1 MNHEY, CDR2 SMNVEV (reference sequence). CDR3 length equals 13 residues. In DNA form, the CDR3 reads TGTGCCAGTTGTTTGCTGGGTTCCTACGAGCAGTACTTC. It encodes CASCLLGSYEQYF.

The chain carries TRBV5-4 and TRBJ2-5; 7 bases line up with TRBD1. Germline-derived CDR1 and CDR2 are SGHNT and YYREEE (reference sequence). This CDR3 has 16 residues. The junction had 12 bases not matched to a gene; V was cut back by 2 bases and J by 5 bases. This chain's CDR3 is CASSLKQGIMEETQYF. CDR3 nucleotide sequence: TGTGCCAGCAGCTTAAAACAGGGGATAATGGAGGAGACCCAGTACTTC.

V is TRBV13 and J is TRBJ2-3; 16 nucleotides line up with TRBD2. This CDR3 has 19 amino acids. V dropped 0 bases and J dropped 1; count of bases not matched to a gene: 4. CDR1 and CDR2 (germline): PRHDT, FYEKMQ (reference sequence). The CDR3 is CASSLGGLAGGPGTDTQYF. CDR3 sequence (DNA): TGTGCCAGCAGCTTAGGGGGACTAGCGGGAGGGCCGGGCACAGATACGCAGTATTTT.

This clone came up once. V gene TRBV10-1 combines with J gene TRBJ2-7; D not certain. The CDR3 totals 13 residues. Germline V gene data show CDR1 as WNHNN and CDR2 as SYGVQD (reference sequence). The ends were cut back, 5 bases at V and 2 bases at J, with 10 bases in the middle. Written as DNA, the CDR3 is TGCGCCAGCAGTCCGGGCTTTCCCTACGAGCAGTACTTC. Its translation is CASSPGFPYEQYF.

The CDR3 reads CASSLAPSGSYVEQFF. CDR3 coding DNA: TGTGCCAGCAGCTTAGCGCCTAGCGGGAGTTATGTTGAGCAGTTCTTC. The gene calls are TRBV7-6 and TRBJ2-1; 10 positions match TRBD2. The V segment lost 0 bases and the J segment 9 bases; nucleotides outside the gene matches: 8. This CDR3 spans 16 amino acids. The germline gives CDR1 SGHVS, CDR2 FNYEAQ.

The gene calls are TRBV2 and TRBJ2-3; TRBD1 matches 7 bases. The ends lost 6 bases at V and 2 bases at J; junction bases unmatched: 11. CDR1 and CDR2 (germline): SNHLY, FYNNEI. This CDR3 is built from 16 residues. The CDR3 nucleotides read TGTGCCAGCAGGAGGGGGCGCGAGCGGTACACAGATACGCAGTATTTT. It yields the protein CASRRGRERYTDTQYF.

The chain couples TRBV6-1 to TRBJ2-2, with D perhaps TRBD2 (5 bases). V lost 6 bases to trimming and J lost 5 bases, with 13 bases between them. The CDR3 totals 14 residues. The germline V gene encodes CDR1 MNHNS and CDR2 SASEGT. Here the CDR3 reads CASRDGVLTGELFF. The CDR3 bases are TGTGCCAGCAGGGACGGGGTCCTAACCGGGGAGCTGTTTTTT.

The genes are TRBV25-1 and TRBJ2-1; the match to TRBD2 covers 8 bases. The CDR3 contains 16 residues. Trimming took 4 bases from V and 3 from J; bases not matched to a gene: 8. The V gene's germline CDR1 is MGHDK and CDR2 SYGVNS. The DNA for the CDR3 is TGTGCCAGCAGTGGGGAGCGGGAGTCTTTCTACAATGAGCAGTTCTTC. This encodes CASSGERESFYNEQFF.

The rearrangement uses TRBV5-6 and TRBJ2-7; no clear D. Per germline, CDR1 SGHDT and CDR2 YYEEEE. This CDR3 spans 15 amino acids. Between the trimmed V and J ends, which lost 2 bases and 0 bases, there was a span of 12 bases. In DNA, the CDR3 is TGTGCCAGCAGCTTCCGGCCCCGTAACTCCTACGAGCAGTACTTC. Amino acid sequence: CASSFRPRNSYEQYF.

This rearrangement joins TRBV5-6 to TRBJ1-5; a possible D gene is TRBD1 (6 bases). The germline CDR1 and CDR2 sequences are SGHDT and YYEEEE. The CDR3 has 14 amino acids. Trimming removed 4 bases from V and 4 bases from J, with 12 bases in between. CDR3 amino acids: CASSSRQENQPQHF. The CDR3 DNA is TGTGCCAGCAGCAGCCGACAGGAAAATCAGCCCCAGCATTTT.

The J gene is TRBJ2-1, the V gene TRBV4-1, with 11 bases matching TRBD2. The J segment lost 8 bases and the V segment lost 0 bases, leaving 9 bases of the junction unmatched. The CDR3 is made up of 17 amino acids. CDR1 and CDR2 from the germline V gene are MGHRA and YSYEKL. The CDR3 is CASSQEGPLAGGDEQFF. DNA of the CDR3: TGCGCCAGCAGCCAAGAAGGCCCCCTAGCGGGGGGCGATGAGCAGTTCTTC.